A single sample gave rise to the 13 T cell receptor beta chains below, sequenced in a study of OX40 agonist ivuxolimab in advanced cancers. Here immunoSEQ multiplex PCR was the method, and the copy in TCRdb shows in-frame clones only, minus some. The sample yields fewer than 90,000 clones, 91% seen once. Sequenced here: CD4+ or CD8+ T cells sorted from blood, sampled in a trial of the OX40 agonist ivuxolimab. The receptors here all came from an adult with an advanced solid tumor such as melanoma, head and neck, liver or kidney cancer.

Concerning this clone: The junction and the germline gene differ at one end; a read error may be behind it. The rearrangement uses TRBV6-5 and TRBJ1-1; the D is unclear. The CDR3 has 12 amino acids. In germline, CDR1 is MNHEY, CDR2 SVGAGI. In DNA, the CDR3 is TGTGCCAGCAGCATCACCAACATTGAAGCTTTCTTT. It yields the protein CASSITNIEAFF.

This rearrangement joins TRBV19 to TRBJ2-1; TRBD2 matches at 7 bases. The CDR3 totals 15 residues. The V segment lost 3 bases and the J segment 7 bases; nucleotides outside the gene matches: 9. Germline loops: CDR1 LNHDA, CDR2 SQIVND (reference sequence). Here the CDR3 DNA reads TGTGCCAGTAGTATTTGGGGGAGGGCAATGAATGAGCAGTTCTTC. Translated: CASSIWGRAMNEQFF. The full variable domain, its missing parts supplied by reference TRBV19 and TRBJ2-1, is DGGITQSPKYLFRKEGQNVTLSCEQNLNHDAMYWYRQDPGQGLRLIYYSQIVNDFQKGDIAEGYSVSREKKESFPLTVTSAQKNPTAFYLCASSIWGRAMNEQFFGPGTRLTVL.

The chain links TRBV28 to TRBJ1-1; tentative D call: TRBD1 (6 bases). Trimming cost V 5 bases and J 6 bases, with 13 bases left between them. CDR3 length: 13 residues. Germline V gene lookup returns CDR1 MDHEN and CDR2 SYDVKM. CDR3 amino acids: CASSQGGTAEAFF. CDR3 nucleotide sequence: TGTGCCAGCAGTCAAGGGGGGACGGCTGAAGCTTTCTTT.

The genes are TRBV28 and TRBJ2-3, with D possibly called TRBD1 or TRBD2 (5 bases each). CDR3 length equals 15 residues. Germline CDR1 is MDHEN and CDR2 is SYDVKM. The V end was cut by 5 bases, the J end by 4 bases, with 16 bases between. CDR3 protein: CASSLREGLADTQYF. CDR3 in DNA: TGTGCCAGCAGTCTACGCGAGGGGTTGGCAGATACGCAGTATTTT.

This clone was seen a single time. V is TRBV5-1 and J is TRBJ2-2; D is uncertain. Germline-derived CDR1 and CDR2 are SGHRS and YFSETQ. This CDR3 is built from 15 residues. Trimming shortened V by 2 bases and J by 0 bases, and 8 bases separated the two germline ends. CDR3 residues: CASSFNAANTGELFF. The CDR3 bases are TGCGCCAGCAGCTTCAACGCGGCGAACACCGGGGAGCTGTTTTTT.

The chain joins TRBV21-1 to TRBJ2-5; the tabulated D call, TRBD2, remains unverified against the DNA. TRBV21-1 is a known pseudogene. This CDR3 contains 14 residues. The CDR3: CARPAGAHQETQYF. CDR3 nucleotide sequence: TGTGCCAGGCCTGCGGGAGCCCACCAAGAGACCCAGTACTTC.

The chain joins TRBV7-2 to TRBJ1-1; 7 positions agree with TRBD1. Germline CDR1 reads SGHTA; CDR2 reads FQGNSA. V lost 4 bases and J lost 5; bases outside the gene matches: 7. The CDR3 runs to 14 residues. Written as DNA, the CDR3 is TGTGCCAGCAGCTCCCGGGACAGCGCGACTGAAGCTTTCTTT. Its protein product is CASSSRDSATEAFF. The complete variable domain, with remaining parts taken from reference TRBV7-2 and TRBJ1-1, reads GAGVSQSPSNKVTEKGKDVELRCDPISGHTALYWYRQSLGQGLEFLIYFQGNSAPDKSGLPSDRFSAERTGGSVSTLTIQRTQQEDSAVYLCASSSRDSATEAFFGQGTRLTVV.

The rearrangement uses TRBV28 and TRBJ1-3; D may be TRBD1 (5 bases). The germline V gene has CDR1 MDHEN and CDR2 SYDVKM. Trimming removed 5 bases from V and 0 bases from J, with 11 bases in between. CDR3 length equals 15 residues. The CDR3 coding sequence is TGTGCCAGCAGTCCTCAGGGAATCTCTGGAAACACCATATATTTT. It is translated as CASSPQGISGNTIYF.

V and J are TRBV11-3 and TRBJ2-7; D gene uncertain. Germline lookup yields CDR1 SGHNT and CDR2 YENEEA. V lost 5 bases, J lost 6 bases, and 11 bases lay in between. The CDR3 has 12 amino acids. The CDR3 sequence is CASSTWWFEQYF. The CDR3 DNA reads as TGTGCCAGCAGCACCTGGTGGTTCGAGCAGTACTTC.

This chain connects TRBV2 to TRBJ2-4; D is perhaps TRBD1 or TRBD2 (6 bases each). CDR1 and CDR2 (germline): SNHLY, FYNNEI. The CDR3 runs 15 residues. V dropped 9 bases and J dropped 4 bases, with 19 bases sitting between them. The CDR3 coding sequence is TGTGCCAGACCCTCTGGGGGGCCCCCAAAAAACATTCAGTACTTC. The encoded protein is CARPSGGPPKNIQYF.

This clone appeared once. J is TRBJ2-7 and V is TRBV4-3; 7 bases map to TRBD2. V trimming: 0 bases; J trimming: 7 bases; junction bases outside the gene matches: 12. The germline V gene has CDR1 LGHNA and CDR2 YSLEER. The CDR3 runs 16 residues. CDR3 amino acids: CASSQDVAGAYSEQYF. Written as DNA, the CDR3 is TGCGCCAGCAGCCAAGATGTGGCGGGAGCCTACTCGGAGCAGTACTTC.

The chain has TRBV6-6 and TRBJ1-5; 7 bases fit TRBD1. The CDR3 has 12 amino acids. The germline CDR1 and CDR2 sequences are MNHNY and SVGAGI (reference sequence). Trimming cost V 9 bases and J 2 bases; bases outside gene matches: 1. The chain's CDR3 is CASQGGNQPQHF. CDR3 in DNA: TGTGCCAGTCAGGGGGGCAATCAGCCCCAGCATTTT.

This chain uses TRBV5-1 with TRBJ2-1, with 8 bases fitting TRBD1. The germline V gene encodes CDR1 SGHRS and CDR2 YFSETQ. The CDR3 is 14 amino acids. V gave up 4 bases and J gave up 4 bases; unmatched junction bases: 4. CDR3 sequence (DNA): TGCGCCAGCAGCCAAACAGGGGGTTACAATGAGCAGTTCTTC. This sequence encodes CASSQTGGYNEQFF.